The 23 T cell receptor beta chains presented below share a single source sample, sequenced in a study of control samples from healthy donors and cancer patients. Only in-frame clones appear in the TCRdb table, and some are missing; sequencing was by immunoSEQ multiplex PCR. The data show fewer than 110,000 clones, with around nine tenths seen just once and 15% to 20% held by the top ten. What was sequenced was PBMCs. The receptors here all came from a man in his fifties or sixties with lung cancer.

This chain joins TRBV6-5 and TRBJ2-2, with unresolved D. Germline CDR1 and CDR2: MNHEY and SVGAGI. The CDR3 spans 15 residues. Trimming took 4 bases from V and 0 from J, leaving 9 bases between them. DNA of the CDR3: TGTGCCAGCAGTTTGTCAGACCCGAACACCGGGGAGCTGTTTTTT. Amino acid sequence: CASSLSDPNTGELFF.

The rearrangement uses TRBV29-1 and TRBJ2-3; D assignment may be TRBD1 or TRBD2 (5 bases each). Germline CDR1 is SQVTM and CDR2 is ANQGSEA. V was cut by 4 bases and J by 5 bases, with 7 bases left in between. The CDR3 length is 11 residues. The CDR3 DNA is TGCAGCGTTGGAGGGGTAGATACGCAGTATTTT. It translates to CSVGGVDTQYF.

The V and J genes are TRBV30 and TRBJ1-6; no definite D call. The CDR3 sequence is 14 residues long. Per germline, CDR1 GTSNPN and CDR2 SVGIG (reference sequence). V was clipped by 6 bases and J by 8 bases, with 17 bases between them. CDR3 DNA sequence: TGTGCCTGTCAACCCGGGAACCGAGATTCACCCCTCCACTTT. Translation: CACQPGNRDSPLHF.

This clone has just one count. The V call is TRBV5-1, the J call TRBJ1-6; no definite D call. The CDR3 runs 16 residues. The V and J ends lost 4 bases and 5 bases respectively, with 16 bases between them. Germline assignment: CDR1 SGHRS and CDR2 YFSETQ. The CDR3 loop is CASSPGVVVNNSPLHF. CDR3 DNA: TGCGCCAGCAGCCCTGGGGTAGTTGTTAATAATTCACCCCTCCACTTT.

This clone was observed a single time. The rearrangement uses TRBV29-1 and TRBJ1-5; D remains unclear. The V end was cut by 5 bases, the J end by 0 bases, with 8 bases between. Germline V gene lookup returns CDR1 SQVTM and CDR2 ANQGSEA. The CDR3 contains 13 residues. For the CDR3, the DNA is TGCAGCGTTTTACCAAATAGCAATCAGCCCCAGCATTTT. Translated, it gives CSVLPNSNQPQHF. Using reference TRBV29-1 and TRBJ1-5 for the parts outside the CDR3, the full variable domain is SAVISQKPSRDICQRGTSLTIQCQVDSQVTMMFWYRQQPGQSLTLIATANQGSEATYESGFVIDKFPISRPNLTFSTLTVSNMSPEDSSIYLCSVLPNSNQPQHFGDGTRLSIL.

This clone was observed a handful of times. The chain is built from TRBV6-5 and TRBJ1-5, with D perhaps TRBD1 (6 bases). This CDR3 is built from 12 residues. The V gene lost 8 bases and the J gene lost 7 bases, with 12 bases spanning the gap. Looked up from germline, CDR1 is MNHEY and CDR2 is SVGAGI. CDR3 coding DNA: TGTGCCAGCGGAAGGGGGAGCCAGCCCCAGCATTTT. Encoded protein: CASGRGSQPQHF.

The chain combines TRBV2 with TRBJ2-2; D call uncertain. The CDR3 loop spans 18 amino acids. Trimming removed 8 bases from V and 0 bases from J, with 22 bases in between. CDR1 and CDR2 from the germline V gene are SNHLY and FYNNEI. The CDR3 sequence is CASAVPQGSNANTGELFF. The CDR3 region has the DNA TGTGCCAGCGCAGTCCCACAAGGCAGCAACGCGAACACCGGGGAGCTGTTTTTT.

The chain combines TRBV30 with TRBJ2-1, with D perhaps matching TRBD2 (5 bases). V dropped 3 bases and J dropped 4 bases, with 7 bases sitting between them. This CDR3 region has 12 residues. Germline-derived CDR1 and CDR2 are GTSNPN and SVGIG (reference sequence). CDR3 sequence: CAWRGAYNEQFF. The CDR3 DNA reads TGTGCCTGGAGGGGAGCTTACAATGAGCAGTTCTTC.

This clone was seen just once. J is TRBJ2-2 and V is TRBV5-1; D uncertain. The germline V and J ends were trimmed by 4 bases and 7 bases, with 17 bases remaining between them. The germline V gene has CDR1 SGHRS and CDR2 YFSETQ. The CDR3 contains 15 residues. CDR3 sequence: CASSGSGRLDGELFF. CDR3 DNA sequence: TGCGCCAGCAGCGGTTCGGGCCGATTGGACGGGGAGCTGTTTTTT.

This chain uses TRBV30 with TRBJ2-5; perhaps TRBD2 as D (6 bases). Trimming stripped 0 bases from V and 4 bases from J, with 12 bases between. Looked up from germline, CDR1 is GTSNPN and CDR2 is SVGIG (reference sequence). This CDR3 spans 14 amino acids. This CDR3 is CAWSVGGIIETQYF. The CDR3 DNA reads TGTGCCTGGAGTGTTGGGGGGATCATAGAGACCCAGTACTTC.

In its sample, this clone was seen once. The CDR3 coding sequence is TGTGCCAGCAGCACACTAGCGGGGTACCAAGAGACCCAGTACTTC. This translates into CASSTLAGYQETQYF. V and J are TRBV5-4 and TRBJ2-5, with 10 bases that match TRBD2. CDR1 and CDR2 (germline): SGHNT, YYREEE (reference sequence). The CDR3 length is 15 residues. V dropped 4 bases and J dropped 0; count of bases not matched to a gene: 3.

V usage is TRBV7-9 and J usage is TRBJ2-5; D not resolved. This CDR3 is built from 14 residues. The V gene's germline CDR1 is SEHNR and CDR2 FQNEAQ (reference sequence). Trimming took off 2 bases at V and 5 bases at J, with 12 bases between the two ends. In nucleotides, the CDR3 is TGTGCCAGCAGCTTATTATCAGCGTATGAGACCCAGTACTTC. This sequence encodes CASSLLSAYETQYF.

This clone showed up just once. The chain links TRBV7-3 to TRBJ2-1; TRBD1 might be the D (6 bases). Germline CDR1 and CDR2: SGHTA and FQGTGA. With 5 bases removed from V and 6 bases from J, the gap between germline ends came to 17 bases. The CDR3 totals 15 residues. CDR3 amino acids: CASSEQGFRSNEQFF. CDR3 bases: TGTGCCAGCAGCGAACAGGGCTTTCGATCCAATGAGCAGTTCTTC.

The chain uses TRBV2 and TRBJ1-5, with no clear D. This CDR3 is built from 14 residues. Per germline, CDR1 SNHLY and CDR2 FYNNEI. Trimming pared 0 bases from V and 6 bases from J, leaving 9 bases between. The CDR3 sequence is CASSEANQAQPQHF. CDR3 nucleotide sequence: TGTGCCAGCAGTGAAGCGAACCAGGCTCAGCCCCAGCATTTT.

The chain carries TRBV5-6 and TRBJ2-7; 7 bases align to TRBD2. The CDR3 consists of 14 residues. J lost 5 bases, V lost 5 bases, and 10 bases had no gene match. The V gene's germline CDR1 is SGHDT and CDR2 YYEEEE. The CDR3 coding sequence is TGTGCCAGCAGACCGCGCGAGGGAGGGGACGAGCAGTACGTC. Protein sequence: CASRPREGGDEQYV.

The gene calls are TRBV7-2 and TRBJ1-2; tentatively, D is TRBD1 (5 bases). Germline loops: CDR1 SGHTA, CDR2 FQGNSA. The V end lost 1 base, the J end lost 2 bases, and 17 bases lay between the germline ends. There are 17 residues in the CDR3. This chain's CDR3 is CASSLVGWQGLNYGYTF. In DNA, the CDR3 is TGTGCCAGCAGCTTAGTTGGTTGGCAGGGCCTGAACTATGGCTACACCTTC.

The V call is TRBV5-1, the J call TRBJ1-5; no clear D gene. This CDR3 spans 13 amino acids. V gave up 0 bases and J gave up 5 bases, with 6 bases separating them. CDR1 is SGHRS and CDR2 is YFSETQ in the germline V gene. CDR3 region: CASSLGTDQPQHF. CDR3 DNA: TGCGCCAGCAGCTTGGGAACGGATCAGCCCCAGCATTTT.

The chain links TRBV6-5 to TRBJ2-5; D uncertain. The CDR3 runs 14 residues. Germline CDR1 reads MNHEY; CDR2 reads SVGAGI. V was pared by 0 bases and J by 5 bases, with 10 bases between. The chain's CDR3 is CASSYSPYVETQYF. CDR3 nucleotides: TGTGCCAGCAGTTACTCCCCTTACGTGGAGACCCAGTACTTC.

The J gene is TRBJ2-5, the V gene TRBV19; unclear D gene. Looked up from germline, CDR1 is LNHDA and CDR2 is SQIVND (reference sequence). The CDR3 has 15 residues. Trimming left V 2 bases short and J 5 bases short, with 15 bases between. CDR3 amino acids: CASSITLESGETQYF. The CDR3 region has the DNA TGTGCCAGTAGTATAACCCTGGAGAGTGGGGAGACCCAGTACTTC.

In this sample, this clone turned up once. Written as DNA, the CDR3 is TGTGCCACCAGCAGAGTTTCCCCACTAGCGGGGGGCACAGATACGCAGTATTTT. The encoded protein is CATSRVSPLAGGTDTQYF. The chain employs TRBV15 and TRBJ2-3, with TRBD2 matching 11 bases. V gave up 1 base and J gave up 1 base; unmatched junction bases: 7. CDR3 size: 18 residues. The germline CDR1 and CDR2 sequences are LNHNV and YYDKDF (reference sequence).

The chain joins TRBV30 to TRBJ1-1; D not certain. V lost 1 base and J lost 4, with 10 bases in between. Per the germline V gene, CDR1 is GTSNPN and CDR2 is SVGIG (reference sequence). CDR3 length: 13 residues. The CDR3, as DNA: TGTGCCTGGAGTGGACTCCGTGGCACTGAAGCTTTCTTT. This codes for CAWSGLRGTEAFF.

This clone has only one observation. This rearrangement joins TRBV3-1 (or the pseudogene TRBV3-2) to TRBJ2-5; 11 nucleotides agree with TRBD1. Germline V gives CDR1 LGHDT, CDR2 YNNKEL (reference sequence). The CDR3 is 15 residues long. Trimming cost V 1 base and J 9 bases; bases outside gene matches: 7. The CDR3 nucleotides read TGTGCCAGCAGCCAAGGGGGACAGGGGGTAGGGTCCCAGTACTTC. It translates to CASSQGGQGVGSQYF.

The CDR3 is CASSTPANEQFF. CDR3 DNA: TGCGCCAGCAGCACCCCGGCCAATGAGCAGTTCTTC. The chain combines TRBV5-1 with TRBJ2-1, with no clear D. Trimming pared 4 bases from V and 6 bases from J, leaving 8 bases between. The CDR3 runs to 12 residues. Germline CDR1 is SGHRS and CDR2 is YFSETQ.